This T cell receptor beta chain was identified in a study of metastatic and nonmetastatic thyroid tumors. Whole-study context: Across peripheral blood and tumor or nodule tissue samples taken from malignant and benign thyroid patients, the repertoires were compared with one another. Study results and caveats: It was reported that TCR beta diversity was significantly higher in malignant thyroid tumors than benign nodules, in blood and tumor.

The CDR3 has 16 amino acids. Per the germline V gene, CDR1 is SNHLY and CDR2 is FYNNEI. No patient received treatment before thyroid surgery. TCRdb reanalyzed the PCR reads via MiXCR. The profile shows under 20,000 clones, under 30% of them singletons. This clone was observed a few times. Its antigen is as yet unknown. One junction end disagrees with the germline gene, perhaps due to a read error. The chain links TRBV2 to TRBJ2-5; perhaps D is TRBD1 or TRBD2 (5 bases each). The receptor was derived from a male donor with papillary thyroid cancer or a benign thyroid nodule (not recorded which). Some clones in this sample may be carry-over from other donors' samples. Sequencing used tumor tissue. The CDR3 coding sequence is TGTGTCAGCAGGAGAATACGAGGGGCGTACCAAGAGACCCAGTACTTC. Protein: CVSRRIRGAYQETQYF.